The T cell receptor (beta chain) described here comes from a study of T cell responses to AZD1222 COVID-19 vaccine. Study-wide results and caveats: Clonal diversity may have been underestimated in mostly white British donors. No repertoire was sampled before or during the peak T cell response, only after it. The study identified only five to seven AZD1222 recipients as seropositive at baseline. Mapped onto spike, vaccine-associated CD4 TCRs spanned it and were dominant at 160-218 and 743-854.

The assay was immunoSEQ multiplex PCR, and TCRdb's table has in-frame clones only and misses some. The sample lists about 140,000 clones, less than 95% occurring once. This CDR3 is built from 16 residues. The germline CDR1 and CDR2 sequences are LGHNA and YNFKEQ. V lost 1 base to trimming and J lost 6 bases; unmatched junction nucleotides: 7. Concerning this clone: Its antigen remains unknown.

V usage is TRBV4-2 and J usage is TRBJ2-3; 10 nucleotides align to TRBD2. This receptor was identified in an adult who received the AZD1222 COVID-19 vaccine. The source material was peripheral blood, sampled 28 days after the second AZD1222 dose. CDR3 amino acids: CASSQASGSGQDTQYF. As DNA, the CDR3 is TGTGCCAGCAGCCAAGCTAGCGGGAGTGGGCAGGATACGCAGTATTTT.